Shown below are 29 T cell receptor beta chains from a single sample sequenced in a study of OX40 agonist ivuxolimab in advanced cancers. Data came from immunoSEQ multiplex PCR; TCRdb stores just in-frame clones and leaves some out. In the table there are around 68,000 clones, roughly 84% of which are singletons. Sequenced here: CD4+ or CD8+ T cells sorted from blood, sampled in a trial of the OX40 agonist ivuxolimab. The receptors were gathered from an adult with an advanced solid tumor such as melanoma, head and neck, liver or kidney cancer.

The V and J genes are TRBV19 and TRBJ2-3, with 9 bases matching TRBD2. The CDR3 is 15 amino acids. J gave up 0 bases and V 6 bases, and 4 bases lay outside the gene matches. Germline CDR1 reads LNHDA; CDR2 reads SQIVND (reference sequence). The CDR3 loop is CASSLGLASTDTQYF. CDR3 sequence (DNA): TGTGCCAGTAGCTTGGGACTAGCTAGCACAGATACGCAGTATTTT. The full variable domain, in which reference TRBV19 and TRBJ2-3 provide the parts outside the CDR3, is DGGITQSPKYLFRKEGQNVTLSCEQNLNHDAMYWYRQDPGQGLRLIYYSQIVNDFQKGDIAEGYSVSREKKESFPLTVTSAQKNPTAFYLCASSLGLASTDTQYFGPGTRLTVL.

The chain joins TRBV5-1 to TRBJ2-3; D is undetermined. Trimming removed 4 bases at V and 4 bases at J, with 13 bases between. The CDR3 contains 14 residues. Germline values: CDR1 SGHRS, CDR2 YFSETQ. The CDR3 DNA reads as TGCGCCAGCAGCCAGGTAGGGTACGCAGATACGCAGTATTTT. As protein: CASSQVGYADTQYF.

This clone has only one observation. The rearrangement uses TRBV19 and TRBJ2-2; 8 nucleotides align to TRBD2. V was pared by 10 bases and J by 6 bases, with 7 bases of the junction left unmatched. This CDR3 is 13 amino acids long. Germline loops: CDR1 LNHDA, CDR2 SQIVND (reference sequence). The CDR3 DNA is TGTGCCACCTACGGGGGGGGCGCCGGGGAGCTGTTTTTT. This translates into CATYGGGAGELFF.

CDR3 DNA: TGTGCCAGCAGTCGAACAGGCACCTACGAGCAGTACTTC. Encoded protein: CASSRTGTYEQYF. This chain links TRBV6-5 with TRBJ2-7, with D perhaps TRBD1 (5 bases). Germline-derived CDR1 and CDR2 are MNHEY and SVGAGI. This CDR3 is built from 13 residues. V was pared by 5 bases and J by 2 bases, with 10 bases between.

The V call is TRBV30, the J call TRBJ1-3; no definite D call. The CDR3 contains 11 residues. From germline, CDR1 is GTSNPN and CDR2 SVGIG (reference sequence). The V gene lost 0 bases and the J gene lost 6 bases, with 3 bases spanning the gap. The CDR3 DNA reads as TGTGCCTGGAGTGTACTAAACACCATATATTTT. Protein: CAWSVLNTIYF.

This rearrangement joins TRBV29-1 to TRBJ2-7; 13 bases are a match to TRBD2. With 6 bases clipped from V and 0 bases from J, the junction kept 8 bases outside the gene matches. The V gene's germline CDR1 is SQVTM and CDR2 ANQGSEA. The CDR3 spans 16 residues. The CDR3 bases are TGCAGCGTACGGACCGGGACTAGCGGGACCTCCTACGAGCAGTACTTC. The encoded protein is CSVRTGTSGTSYEQYF.

The CDR3 is CASSQKSRGEGSGNTIYF. In DNA, the CDR3 is TGTGCCAGCAGCCAGAAAAGCCGGGGGGAGGGGTCTGGAAACACCATATATTTT. This chain links TRBV4-2 with TRBJ1-3, with a possible D match to TRBD1 (5 bases). The CDR3 spans 18 residues. V shed 3 bases and J shed 1 base, with 19 bases lying between them. Germline CDR1 and CDR2: LGHNA and YNFKEQ.

This clone was seen just once. This chain connects TRBV19 to TRBJ2-7; perhaps D is TRBD1 or TRBD2 (5 bases each). CDR1 and CDR2 from the germline V gene are LNHDA and SQIVND (reference sequence). This CDR3 contains 14 residues. V lost 6 bases, J lost 3 bases, and 15 bases lay in between. DNA for the CDR3: TGTGCCAGTAGCGTGGGACCGTTGATCTACGAGCAGTACTTC. Translating it yields CASSVGPLIYEQYF.

The chain links TRBV5-4 to TRBJ2-1; 7 bases align to TRBD1. CDR3 length: 14 residues. The V gene end was trimmed by 2 bases and the J gene end by 5 bases; junction bases not matched to a gene: 4. Germline CDR1 and CDR2: SGHNT and YYREEE (reference sequence). The DNA of the CDR3 is TGTGCCAGCAGCTTAACAGGGGTCCACAATGAGCAGTTCTTC. It specifies CASSLTGVHNEQFF.

The chain has TRBV21-1 and TRBJ1-2. TRBV21-1 is a pseudogene locus. This CDR3 spans 15 amino acids. CDR3 loop: CAILLYLLRTYGYTF. CDR3 nucleotide sequence: TGTGCCATCCTCCTCTACCTTTTGAGGACCTATGGCTACACCTTC.

The chain couples TRBV20-1 to TRBJ2-1; the D is unclear. CDR3 length: 11 residues. V shed 7 bases and J shed 6 bases, with 10 bases lying between them. Germline CDR1 is DFQATT and CDR2 is SNEGSKA (reference sequence). The CDR3 DNA is TGCAGTGTTCCGGGTTCCAATGAGCAGTTCTTC. Encoded protein: CSVPGSNEQFF.

The chain uses TRBV18 and TRBJ2-7; no reliable D call. The V end lost 6 bases, the J end lost 0 bases, and 12 bases lay between the germline ends. Germline V gene lookup returns CDR1 KGHSH and CDR2 LQKENI. CDR3 length equals 14 residues. In nucleotides, the CDR3 is TGTGCCAGCTCCACCGGGTCACTCTCCTACGAGCAGTACTTC. The encoded protein is CASSTGSLSYEQYF.

The J gene is TRBJ2-3, the V gene TRBV30; D gene unclear. Trimming took 2 bases from V and 6 from J, leaving 15 bases between them. In germline, CDR1 is GTSNPN, CDR2 SVGIG (reference sequence). The CDR3 covers 14 residues. Written as DNA, the CDR3 is TGTGCCTGGAGTCTGGGAATGCCCAGCGATACGCAGTATTTT. As protein: CAWSLGMPSDTQYF.

This clone was seen only once. This chain links TRBV7-2 with TRBJ2-5; tentative D call: TRBD2 (5 bases). This CDR3 has 15 amino acids. Germline CDR1 and CDR2: SGHTA and FQGNSA. V was cut by 2 bases and J by 1 base, with 11 bases left in between. CDR3: CASSLNRGTQETQYF. The CDR3 region has the DNA TGTGCCAGCAGCTTAAATCGGGGAACCCAAGAGACCCAGTACTTC.

This clone showed up just once. V is TRBV18 and J is TRBJ2-2; 11 nucleotides match TRBD1. This CDR3 has 15 residues. Trimming cost V 5 bases and J 4 bases; bases outside gene matches: 3. Germline V gene lookup returns CDR1 KGHSH and CDR2 LQKENI. CDR3 sequence (DNA): TGTGCCAGCTCATCCGGGACAGGGGGCACCGGGGAGCTGTTTTTT. It specifies CASSSGTGGTGELFF.

The CDR3 DNA follows: TGTGCCAGCAGGCGGATGGCCGAGCAGTACTTC. Translating gives CASRRMAEQYF. The chain links TRBV6-5 to TRBJ2-7; D unclear. The CDR3 totals 11 residues. Trimming cost V 6 bases and J 6 bases, with 9 bases left between them. From germline, CDR1 is MNHEY and CDR2 SVGAGI.

The CDR3 is CASSVTGGSGNTIYF. The CDR3 region has the DNA TGCGCCAGCAGCGTTACAGGGGGCTCTGGAAACACCATATATTTT. The chain carries TRBV5-1 and TRBJ1-3; TRBD1 agrees at 8 bases. CDR3 size: 15 residues. Germline CDR1 SGHRS, CDR2 YFSETQ. J was trimmed by 0 bases and V by 4 bases; bases with no gene match: 3. Full variable domain (missing parts from reference TRBV5-1 and TRBJ1-3): KAGVTQTPRYLIKTRGQQVTLSCSPISGHRSVSWYQQTPGQGLQFLFEYFSETQRNKGNFPGRFSGRQFSNSRSEMNVSTLELGDSALYLCASSVTGGSGNTIYFGEGSWLTVV.

The J gene is TRBJ2-5, the V gene TRBV27; the D is unclear. The length of the CDR3 is 14 residues. Germline V gene sequence: CDR1 MNHEY, CDR2 SMNVEV (reference sequence). Between the trimmed V and J ends, which lost 0 bases and 2 bases, there was a span of 7 bases. DNA for the CDR3: TGTGCCAGCAGTTTATCCCATAGGCAAGAGACCCAGTACTTC. Residues: CASSLSHRQETQYF.

This rearrangement joins TRBV5-1 to TRBJ2-3, with 7 positions matching TRBD2. CDR3 length: 16 residues. The germline V gene has CDR1 SGHRS and CDR2 YFSETQ. Unmatched junction bases numbered 12, after V lost 5 bases and J lost 3 bases. The CDR3 DNA is TGCGCCAGCAGTCTTGAGCCGGGGGGAGGGACAGATACGCAGTATTTT. Translating gives CASSLEPGGGTDTQYF. Full variable domain (remainder filled in from reference TRBV5-1 and TRBJ2-3): KAGVTQTPRYLIKTRGQQVTLSCSPISGHRSVSWYQQTPGQGLQFLFEYFSETQRNKGNFPGRFSGRQFSNSRSEMNVSTLELGDSALYLCASSLEPGGGTDTQYFGPGTRLTVL.

The chain couples TRBV7-3 to TRBJ2-2, with D perhaps TRBD1 or TRBD2 (5 bases each). V was trimmed by 5 bases and J by 0 bases, leaving 10 bases between them. Per the germline V gene, CDR1 is SGHTA and CDR2 is FQGTGA. The CDR3 totals 15 residues. The CDR3 DNA follows: TGTGCCAGCAGCCGCCCGGGACCGAACACCGGGGAGCTGTTTTTT. Translating it yields CASSRPGPNTGELFF. The full variable domain, its missing parts supplied by reference TRBV7-3 and TRBJ2-2, is GAGVSQTPSNKVTEKGKYVELRCDPISGHTALYWYRQSLGQGPEFLIYFQGTGAADDSGLPNDRFFAVRPEGSVSTLKIQRTERGDSAVYLCASSRPGPNTGELFFGEGSRLTVL.

V is TRBV6-1 and J is TRBJ1-2; D is ambiguous. The V and J ends lost 3 bases and 1 base respectively, with 6 bases between them. Germline V lookup: CDR1 MNHNS, CDR2 SASEGT. This CDR3 is built from 13 residues. CDR3 amino acids: CASSEDGNYGYTF. CDR3 nucleotides: TGTGCCAGCAGTGAGGACGGTAACTATGGCTACACCTTC.

The CDR3 DNA follows: TGTGCCAGCAGCTTAACGCCTAGCGGGGCCCCTAGCACAGATACGCAGTATTTT. Encoded protein: CASSLTPSGAPSTDTQYF. The chain links TRBV7-3 to TRBJ2-3; 9 bases match TRBD2. The V gene end was trimmed by 0 bases and the J gene end by 0 bases; junction bases not matched to a gene: 7. There are 18 residues in the CDR3. Germline assignment: CDR1 SGHTA and CDR2 FQGTGA.

The rearrangement uses TRBV19 and TRBJ1-5; perhaps TRBD1 as D (6 bases). CDR3 length: 13 amino acids. Germline V lookup: CDR1 LNHDA, CDR2 SQIVND (reference sequence). V lost 5 bases and J lost 3, with 8 bases in between. The CDR3 nucleotides are TGTGCCAGTAGTGGACAGTACAATCAGCCCCAGCATTTT. Its protein product is CASSGQYNQPQHF.

V and J are TRBV27 and TRBJ1-3; D is undetermined. The CDR3 contains 15 residues. Trimming took 4 bases from V and 9 from J, leaving 19 bases between them. Looked up from germline, CDR1 is MNHEY and CDR2 is SMNVEV (reference sequence). CDR3 residues: CASSSVQGRSSTIYF. DNA of the CDR3: TGTGCCAGCAGTTCAGTACAAGGACGTAGTAGCACCATATATTTT.

The rearrangement uses TRBV10-1 and TRBJ2-1, with 8 bases that match TRBD1. Germline V gives CDR1 WNHNN, CDR2 SYGVQD (reference sequence). The CDR3 covers 12 residues. Trimming removed 5 bases from V and 8 bases from J; junction bases left unmatched: 2. CDR3 in amino acids: CASSRTGHEQFF. The CDR3 nucleotides are TGCGCCAGCAGTCGGACAGGGCATGAGCAGTTCTTC.

The chain is built from TRBV5-6 and TRBJ2-1; a possible D gene is TRBD1 (7 bases). The germline gives CDR1 SGHDT, CDR2 YYEEEE. Trimming cost V 0 bases and J 7 bases, with 11 bases left between them. The CDR3 loop spans 14 amino acids. The CDR3 is CASSLVQGRNEQFF. CDR3 nucleotide sequence: TGTGCCAGCAGCTTGGTACAGGGGAGGAATGAGCAGTTCTTC.

This chain joins TRBV29-1 and TRBJ1-5; 7 nucleotides line up with TRBD1. Germline V CDR1 and CDR2: SQVTM, ANQGSEA. Germline trimming cut 4 bases from V and 4 bases from J; bases unmatched to any gene: 4. The CDR3 runs 13 residues. For the CDR3, the DNA is TGCAGCGTTGGGCAGGGGGGGAATCAGCCCCAGCATTTT. Protein sequence: CSVGQGGNQPQHF.

CDR3 sequence (DNA): TGTGCCAGCACCCCGCAATTATCCCAGGAGATACTCCGCACAGATACGCAGTATTTT. Translating gives CASTPQLSQEILRTDTQYF. The J gene is TRBJ2-3, the V gene TRBV7-8, with D uncertain. CDR1 is SGHVS and CDR2 is FQNEAQ in the germline V gene. The V end was cut by 7 bases, the J end by 1 base, with 27 bases between. The CDR3 is made up of 19 amino acids.

V gene TRBV5-1 combines with J gene TRBJ2-5; weak D call: TRBD1 (6 bases). Germline values: CDR1 SGHRS, CDR2 YFSETQ. The CDR3 length is 14 residues. V was shortened by 8 bases and J by 4 bases, with 18 bases between the two germline ends. The CDR3 protein is CASFTRGGGETQYF. The CDR3 DNA reads TGCGCCAGTTTCACCAGGGGTGGGGGAGAGACCCAGTACTTC.